The sequence of this T cell receptor beta chain was determined in a study of identical twins listed by TCRdb under 2016. For the study in its entirety: To test whether fetal clonotypes persist, this study deep-sequenced TCR alpha and beta repertoires from monozygotic twins, from unrelated adults of various ages, and from cord blood. Replicate twin experiments were performed at different times using different library preparation protocols to rule out contamination. Study-wide conclusions, independent of this receptor: Invariant T cells such as MAIT and iNKT could partly confound zero-insertion analyses, although diverse VJ usage argued against such confounding for most clonotypes. Conclusions relied on cross-sectional statistical analysis, since the same donors could not be followed over many years. In monozygotic twins, recombination models systematically underestimated out-of-frame TCR alpha sharing, but the models matched the sharing seen between unrelated individuals. In beta out-of-frame sequences, excess twin sharing was weaker, because having fewer shared sequences lowered the signal-to-noise ratio. Fewer insertions were carried by abundant cord blood beta clonotypes, a similar but weaker trend appeared in young adult naive repertoires, and no such trend appeared in memory repertoires. Out-of-frame TCR alpha sequences shared between twins showed an excess of low generation-probability sequences compared with coincidental sharing between unrelated individuals.

The library came from 5' RACE. Sequencing was performed on an Illumina HiSeq 2000. Template switching added a universal primer binding site, and the final cDNA carried a unique molecular identifier that allowed TCR cDNA molecules to be counted accurately. Specific primers in the conserved constant-segment region were used to synthesize first-strand cDNA for the TCR alpha and beta chains. To control for contamination, every cDNA library carried two barcodes: a SMART-Mk sample barcode plus Illumina barcodes. TruSeq adapter sequences, together with Illumina sample barcodes, were added in two successive PCR steps. The TCR alpha and beta cDNA libraries were sequenced on the Illumina HiSeq platform using custom primers. From the authors' description of their analysis: Unique molecular identifiers were extracted from raw reads with MiGEC, and CDR3 positions were determined with MiXCR. For each individual, recombination models were inferred using an EM algorithm with the repgenHMM and IGoR tools. Shared clonotype analysis was performed with the tcR package in R, normalizing sharing by the product of cloneset sizes. Out-of-frame nonproductive sequences were analyzed to study raw recombination free of thymic and clonal selection effects. Starting from the raw public reads, TCRdb applied fastp trimming at Q25, assembled clones with MiXCR and retained in-frame beta chains. CDR3 protein duplicates are merged, each entry listing the most common genes and DNA. Here the V and J calls rest on TCRdb's processing, not on the authors' analysis. For this sample the table gives 500,000 or so distinct CDR3 sequences, of which around 15% were detected only once. The ten top clones hold more than 0.8% of the sample.

To note about this clonotype: The antigen it binds to is not known. No much larger clone is present one base from it, and per-base qualities are unavailable.

Only healthy Caucasian donors were included. The twin cohort consisted of three pairs of female monozygotic twins, all aged roughly 18 to 30 years. Positive isolation kits from Invitrogen were used to isolate CD4+ and CD8+ T cell populations. The germline V gene supplies CDR1 MNHEY and CDR2 SVGEGT. After removal of 6 bases from V and 3 bases from J, the junction retains 5 bases not matched to a gene. CDR3 length: 13 amino acids, cysteine to phenylalanine. Just CDR3 DNA is preserved here, 39 bases in frame from base 1. The data also belong to a second study, concerning yellow fever vaccine responses in identical twins. As the second study states: The authors reported that the T cell response to vaccination in identical twins appeared partly convergent and partly personalized. Focusing on identical twins, the study followed the T cell clones that responded to the vaccine, and did so with precision.

The receptor chain draws on TRBV6-2 or TRBV6-3 and TRBJ2-7; 7 middle bases align to TRBD1. The sample consisted of CD4+ T cells sorted from blood. The TCR was taken from a woman aged 18 to 35 in good health. The CDR3 protein sequence reads: CASSWGQLYEQYF. At the DNA level, the sequence is TGTGCCAGCAGCTGGGGACAGCTCTACGAGCAGTACTTC.